Following are 8 T cell receptor beta chains from one sample sequenced in a study of blood T cell repertoires in COVID-19. Clones were read by immunoSEQ multiplex PCR, and TCRdb kept only the in-frame ones, dropping some. The sample lists 150,000 to 200,000 clones, almost 80% occurring once. The sequencing sample was made of peripheral blood. The receptors originated from a man aged 55 to 70 with active or convalescent COVID-19.

J is TRBJ2-7 and V is TRBV19, with a possible D match to TRBD2 (5 bases). V was shortened by 5 bases and J by 8 bases, with 19 bases between the two germline ends. CDR1 is LNHDA and CDR2 is SQIVND in the germline V gene (reference sequence). The CDR3 has 14 residues. The CDR3 here is CASSLAPDPGKQYF. DNA for the CDR3: TGTGCCAGTAGTCTCGCGCCGGACCCGGGGAAGCAGTACTTC. The entire variable domain, with the rest obtained from reference TRBV19 and TRBJ2-7, is as follows: DGGITQSPKYLFRKEGQNVTLSCEQNLNHDAMYWYRQDPGQGLRLIYYSQIVNDFQKGDIAEGYSVSREKKESFPLTVTSAQKNPTAFYLCASSLAPDPGKQYFGPGTRLTVT.

The rearrangement links TRBV11-3 to TRBJ2-1; maybe TRBD2 (6 bases). V lost 5 bases and J 6 bases, leaving 14 bases between the germline ends. The CDR3 contains 14 residues. CDR1 and CDR2 from the germline V gene are SGHNT and YENEEA. The CDR3 nucleotides are TGTGCCAGCAGCCCCCCCGGAGGGTTCAATGAGCAGTTCTTC. This encodes CASSPPGGFNEQFF.

In this sample, this clone turned up a few times. The chain is built from TRBV7-9 and TRBJ1-2; the match to TRBD1 covers 7 bases. The CDR3 consists of 15 residues. CDR1 and CDR2 from the germline V gene are SEHNR and FQNEAQ (reference sequence). The trim removed 4 bases at V and 3 bases at J, leaving 8 bases unmatched. The CDR3: CASSSPGQSYYGYTF. The CDR3 nucleotides read TGTGCCAGCAGCTCGCCGGGACAGTCATACTATGGCTACACCTTC.

V and J are TRBV9 and TRBJ1-1, with a possible D match to TRBD1 (6 bases). The CDR3 consists of 18 residues. V was trimmed by 0 bases and J by 1 base, leaving 19 bases between them. Per the germline V gene, CDR1 is SGDLS and CDR2 is YYNGEE. CDR3 sequence reads: CASSVGITGLHGNTEAFF. The CDR3 bases are TGTGCCAGCAGCGTAGGAATCACAGGGCTTCATGGGAACACTGAAGCTTTCTTT.

This chain uses TRBV9 with TRBJ2-2; no reliable D call. The V gene lost 3 bases and the J gene lost 5 bases, with 11 bases spanning the gap. The CDR3 contains 14 residues. The germline gives CDR1 SGDLS, CDR2 YYNGEE. In DNA, the CDR3 is TGTGCCAGCAGCGAACGCGCGTTGACCGGGGAGCTGTTTTTT. It translates to CASSERALTGELFF.

This chain connects TRBV15 to TRBJ2-2; weak D call: TRBD1 (5 bases). The germline gives CDR1 LNHNV, CDR2 YYDKDF (reference sequence). The CDR3 extends over 15 amino acids. V was trimmed by 4 bases and J by 1 base, leaving 10 bases between them. The CDR3 loop is CATSTVQGNTGELFF. Here the CDR3 DNA reads TGTGCCACCAGCACCGTCCAGGGGAACACCGGGGAGCTGTTTTTT.

This clone appeared a single time. The chain has TRBV5-1 and TRBJ2-1, with D maybe TRBD2 (5 bases). Germline V gene data show CDR1 as SGHRS and CDR2 as YFSETQ. The length of the CDR3 is 15 residues. V dropped 0 bases and J dropped 9 bases, with 16 bases sitting between them. The CDR3 here is CASSLGLASVSEQFF. Written as DNA, the CDR3 is TGCGCCAGCAGCTTGGGGCTAGCATCAGTCAGTGAGCAGTTCTTC.

The chain joins TRBV18 to TRBJ2-5; 10 bases fit TRBD2. CDR3 length: 14 amino acids. Germline V gives CDR1 KGHSH, CDR2 LQKENI. V was pared by 1 base and J by 4 bases, with 0 bases of the junction left unmatched. Written as DNA, the CDR3 is TGTGCCAGCTCACCACTAGCGGGAGGAGAGACCCAGTACTTC. It specifies CASSPLAGGETQYF.